A single TCR beta chain is shown here with its context. Its antigen remains unknown. Random hexamers were used to reverse transcribe the RNA input (roughly 0.5 to 1 ug). One entry per CDR3 protein, called by TCRdb with MiXCR from the immunoSEQ multiplex PCR reads. The top ten clones hold around 0.1% of a sample with about 190,000 distinct CDR3 sequences, roughly 92% of them seen once. This CDR3 comprises 15 residues. Trimming pared 0 bases from V and 6 bases from J, leaving 14 bases between. CDR1 SGHDT and CDR2 YYEEEE come from the germline V gene. The data derive from a study of CD8 T cells in Susac syndrome. Study outcomes and limitations: Individuals included in the TCR sequencing and HLA analysis were acknowledged by the study to be relatively few in number.

The CD8+ and CD4+ T cells were isolated magnetically using a negative isolation approach, whereas the TEMRA cells were enriched by FACS. Material for sequencing was CD4+ T cells from PBMCs. The chain joins TRBV5-6 to TRBJ2-3; D perhaps matches TRBD1 (5 bases). The receptor comes from a human donor in good health. The CDR3 bases are TGTGCCAGCAGCTTGGTAAGGGGATCCCATGATACGCAGTATTTT. Translated: CASSLVRGSHDTQYF.